The clone carrying this T cell receptor beta chain was recorded once. This CDR3 is 16 amino acids long. The V gene's germline CDR1 is SGHTA and CDR2 FQGNSA. The V gene lost 6 bases and the J gene lost 3 bases, with 17 bases spanning the gap. Generated by immunoSEQ multiplex PCR, the TCRdb table keeps only in-frame clones and is missing some. The table has roughly 380,000 clones, around 87% seen once; the top ten hold approximately 1.2%. The data belong to a study of blood T cell repertoires in COVID-19. Study at large: COVID-19 samples collected from the United States, Italy and Spain covered acute and convalescent phases.

The J gene is TRBJ2-2, the V gene TRBV7-2, with a weak D call TRBD1 (6 bases). This TCR was recovered from a young man who had recovered from COVID-19. Specimen: PBMCs or T cells enriched from blood (not recorded which). The CDR3 DNA is TGTGCCAGCAGATTTAGGGGTCAGGGGTACACCGGGGAGCTGTTTTTT. Its protein product is CASRFRGQGYTGELFF.